This TCR beta chain appears in the sequencing data of a study of tumor-infiltrating lymphocytes in primary liver carcinoma (dated by TCRdb to the late 2010s). Regarding the study in general: The five patients, three men and two women aged 30 to 69 years, had hepatocellular carcinoma (four) or combined HCC and intrahepatic cholangiocarcinoma (one). The five patients had tumors staged T1-T3 N0M0, with maximum diameters ranging from about 4.2 to 10 cm. Each sample produced roughly 3.65 to 7.5 million productive TCRbeta reads, and read depth showed no significant difference between tissue types. The study combined TCRbeta repertoire sequencing, expression microarrays and whole-exome sequencing across five regions of each liver tumor, with adjacent normal tissue and blood. A total of about 35 specimens from 5 patients, comprising approximately 25 tumor regions, 5 adjacent noncancerous liver tissues and 5 peripheral blood samples, were covered by TCRbeta repertoire sequencing. Agilent mRNA microarray profiling was performed on the roughly 25 tumor region samples to relate TCRbeta repertoire diversity to the local molecular phenotype. Technical replicate repertoires showed high reproducibility, with mean shared-clone rates near 0.89 and correlation coefficients above 0.95. The study at large found these results: Pairs of tumor regions showed greater repertoire overlap (mean around 35%) than tumor-adjacent pairs (roughly 17%) or tumor-blood pairs (about 14%), which is consistent with antigen-driven expansion. Since the samples were bulk and unsorted, there was no way to compare CD4+ and CD8+ T cell repertoires. Because sequencing covered only the TCR beta chain and unpaired alpha chains were not captured, true repertoire diversity is likely underestimated. Only roughly 8-25% of top clones appeared in all five regions of a tumor, which suggests that tumor-infiltrating T cells are spatially heterogeneous. Only 4 or 5 patients were included in the study, and the authors note that the findings should be validated in a larger study. A significantly larger repertoire fraction was made up by the top 250 clones in tumors than in blood (p = 0.039).

Without any cell sorting, total RNA and DNA were extracted together from about 19-30 mg of bulk tissue using the AllPrep DNA/RNA mini kit. Between late 2015 and March 2016, 4 or 5 patients in China with histopathologically diagnosed primary liver carcinoma had surgical resection. Chronic HBV infection was present in the patients, and the patients were treatment-naive at sampling. Five spatially separated regions were sampled from each tumor: the superior, inferior, left-lateral and right-lateral poles, plus the tumor centre. Histological examination found more than 80% viable tumor cells in every tumor sample. Fresh tumor and adjacent tissue pieces were bisected; one half was stored in RNAlater at -80°C, the other sent for histology. The CDR3, cysteine through phenylalanine, is 17 amino acids long. CDR3 DNA only is kept here, 51 bases in frame from base 1. Sequences MNHEY (CDR1) and SVGEGT (CDR2) are obtained from the germline V gene. V is shortened by 5 bases, J by 2 bases, and the region joining them spans 20 bases.

Using a constant-region primer and ProtoScript II reverse transcriptase, TCRbeta-specific cDNA was reverse-transcribed from around 500 ng total RNA. Three nested multiplex PCR rounds, following a slightly modified ARM-PCR procedure, were used to build the TCRbeta libraries. Multiplex TRBV1-TRBV30 forward primers and a Cbeta reverse primer were used in the first two PCR rounds, each of which was run for 10 cycles. A final 25-cycle PCR with Deep VentR polymerase added sample barcodes and Illumina adapters. Before sequencing, amplicons of 200-500 bp were gel-purified using a QIAquick gel extraction kit. TCRbeta amplicons were sequenced on an Illumina HiSeq 2500 with 250-bp paired-end reads. Turning to the authors' computational methods: Quality trimming of reads was performed with Trimmomatic v0.33, and paired reads were merged with FLASH v1.2.11 so that full CDR3 sequences could be recovered. MiGEC v1.2.1b assigned V, D and J germline segments to the rearranged TCRbeta sequences. Clonotype statistics and Shannon-Wiener diversity indices were computed with VDJtools v1.0.0. To reduce sampling bias, subsequent analyses other than the diversity analysis used only the 250 most abundant clonotypes in each sample. TCRdb reprocessed the public reads (quality trimming at Q25 with fastp, clone calling with MiXCR) and kept in-frame beta chains. Under each unique CDR3 protein, matching rows form one entry showing the most common genes and DNA. None of the V and J calls come from the authors' own analysis; TCRdb made them. Across this sample there are approximately 54,000 distinct CDR3 sequences, with over 65% seen only once. The ten largest make up around 23% of the sample.

As concerns this clonotype: Its antigen remains unidentified. Possible read error: a much larger clone is one base away.

Sequenced sample: liver tumor tissue from sampling region 2. What the cell subset or site label conveys for this sample: tumor region T2, inferior pole. The TCR originated in a man aged 40-49 years with primary liver carcinoma and hepatitis B virus infection. The V and J segments used are TRBV6-2 or TRBV6-3 and TRBJ2-3; the D gene remains uncertain. CDR3 protein: CASSSPPEAYLTDTQYF. The DNA reads as follows: TGTGCCAGCAGTAGCCCCCCTGAGGCCTACCTCACAGATACGCAGTATTTT.